The entry below describes one T cell receptor beta chain. As yet, its antigen is unknown. This specimen belongs to a study of long-term antiretroviral therapy in people with HIV. The study's findings and limits: Post-ART diversity increased but stayed below transplant donor controls. Narrower CDR3 length ranges marked HIV repertoires relative to controls.

The immunoSEQ assay was v3.0, run at survey level. Profiled with immunoSEQ multiplex PCR; TCRdb holds only in-frame clones, not every one. The table has around 40,000 clones, more than 75% seen once; the top ten hold around 5.4%. This sequence was found in a woman aged 45-65 years with HIV. Here the sequenced sample was unsorted PBMCs, taken 0.1 years before starting antiretroviral therapy.

The CDR3 sequence: CASSYRSGSLPAFF. DNA for the CDR3: TGTGCCAGCAGTTATCGCTCAGGCTCCCTCCCGGCTTTCTTT. The chain is built from TRBV6-5 and TRBJ1-1, with D uncertain. CDR1 is MNHEY, CDR2 SVGAGI, per germline. The CDR3 extends over 14 amino acids. Trimming took 3 bases from V and 11 from J, leaving 19 bases between them.